The 17 T cell receptor beta chains given below trace back to one sample, sequenced in a study of cytomegalovirus exposure and HLA in healthy donors. The data were produced by immunoSEQ multiplex PCR, yet TCRdb's version contains in-frame clones alone and is incomplete. The sample holds around 73,000 clones, 70% to 90% seen once. The sample consisted of PBMCs. The receptors derive from a woman under 30 in good health and CMV-seropositive.

J is TRBJ2-3 and V is TRBV5-1; 9 bases agree with TRBD1. Trimming took 0 bases from V and 7 from J; bases not matched to a gene: 9. This CDR3 contains 16 residues. Germline V gives CDR1 SGHRS, CDR2 YFSETQ. CDR3 region: CASSLGTGQGRNTQYF. The DNA of the CDR3 is TGCGCCAGCAGCTTGGGAACGGGACAGGGAAGGAATACGCAGTATTTT.

V usage is TRBV5-4 and J usage is TRBJ2-7; 8 bases line up with TRBD2. CDR3 length: 13 residues. J gave up 4 bases and V 3 bases, and 3 bases lay outside the gene matches. CDR1 is SGHNT and CDR2 is YYREEE in the germline V gene (reference sequence). The DNA for the CDR3 is TGTGCCAGCAGCTCCGGGGGGGGATACGAGCAGTACTTC. It specifies CASSSGGGYEQYF.

This clone has just one count. The J gene is TRBJ2-7, the V gene TRBV19; TRBD2 matches at 8 bases. The length of the CDR3 is 13 residues. Germline assignment: CDR1 LNHDA and CDR2 SQIVND (reference sequence). V lost 8 bases to trimming and J lost 6 bases; unmatched junction nucleotides: 9. DNA for the CDR3: TGTGCCAGTTCGCCGGGACTAGATGGCGAGCAGTACTTC. This encodes CASSPGLDGEQYF. Complete variable domain (other parts from reference TRBV19 and TRBJ2-7): DGGITQSPKYLFRKEGQNVTLSCEQNLNHDAMYWYRQDPGQGLRLIYYSQIVNDFQKGDIAEGYSVSREKKESFPLTVTSAQKNPTAFYLCASSPGLDGEQYFGPGTRLTVT.

The V gene is TRBV5-6, the J gene TRBJ2-1; maybe TRBD2 (6 bases). Between the trimmed V and J ends, which lost 0 bases and 5 bases, there was a span of 12 bases. The CDR3 sequence is 15 residues long. Per the germline V gene, CDR1 is SGHDT and CDR2 is YYEEEE. The DNA of the CDR3 is TGTGCCAGCAGCTTGGCGGCTAGCGATCACAATGAGCAGTTCTTC. Translated: CASSLAASDHNEQFF.

This clone was recorded a few times. The chain joins TRBV6-4 to TRBJ2-1; 7 nucleotides match TRBD1. After removal of 2 bases from V and 5 bases from J, the junction contained 0 bases not matched to a gene. The CDR3 is 13 amino acids. Germline V gene sequence: CDR1 MRHNA, CDR2 SNTAGT. CDR3 sequence reads: CASSDRGHNEQFF. As DNA, the CDR3 is TGTGCCAGCAGTGACAGGGGGCACAATGAGCAGTTCTTC.

The rearrangement links TRBV2 to TRBJ2-1; perhaps TRBD2 as D (6 bases). Germline CDR1 SNHLY, CDR2 FYNNEI. The CDR3 sequence is 14 residues long. Trimming left V 3 bases short and J 7 bases short, with 13 bases between. The CDR3 loop is CASSDTRRGNEQFF. The DNA of the CDR3 is TGTGCCAGCAGTGATACGCGGCGGGGTAATGAGCAGTTCTTC.

V gene TRBV7-9 combines with J gene TRBJ1-1, with 8 bases that match TRBD1. The CDR3 sequence is 14 residues long. Per germline, CDR1 SEHNR and CDR2 FQNEAQ (reference sequence). V gave up 5 bases and J gave up 5 bases; unmatched junction bases: 7. The CDR3 here is CASSASTGETEAFF. CDR3 nucleotide sequence: TGTGCCAGCAGCGCTTCGACAGGGGAAACTGAAGCTTTCTTT.

The chain employs TRBV10-1 and TRBJ2-3, with a tentative D call TRBD1 (5 bases). CDR3 length: 14 residues. Germline V lookup: CDR1 WNHNN, CDR2 SYGVQD (reference sequence). Trimming took off 4 bases at V and 3 bases at J, with 11 bases between the two ends. The CDR3 coding sequence is TGCGCCAGCAGTGGACAGATCGGGACAGATACGCAGTATTTT. Amino acids: CASSGQIGTDTQYF.

In its sample, this clone was seen once. V is TRBV6-1 and J is TRBJ1-2, with 12 bases fitting TRBD1. The CDR3 has 16 residues. Trimming removed 4 bases from V and 4 bases from J; junction bases left unmatched: 7. Per the germline V gene, CDR1 is MNHNS and CDR2 is SASEGT. The CDR3 is CASSAGTGGLGYGYTF. The CDR3 DNA reads as TGTGCCAGCAGTGCCGGGACAGGGGGCCTGGGCTATGGCTACACCTTC.

This sequence joins TRBV5-4 and TRBJ2-3, with 9 bases aligning to TRBD2. Germline values: CDR1 SGHNT, CDR2 YYREEE (reference sequence). The CDR3 length is 15 residues. The V segment lost 3 bases and the J segment 2 bases; nucleotides outside the gene matches: 4. CDR3 coding DNA: TGTGCCAGCAGCTCCTTAGCGGGGGACACAGATACGCAGTATTTT. Translated: CASSSLAGDTDTQYF.

V and J are TRBV19 and TRBJ1-1; weak D call: TRBD1 (5 bases). Trimming left V 5 bases short and J 3 bases short, with 10 bases between. The CDR3 loop spans 13 amino acids. Germline loops: CDR1 LNHDA, CDR2 SQIVND (reference sequence). This chain's CDR3 is CASSQGKDTEAFF. The CDR3 DNA reads TGTGCCAGTAGTCAGGGAAAGGACACTGAAGCTTTCTTT.

This chain connects TRBV5-5 to TRBJ1-1; D is unresolved. Germline CDR1 reads SGHKS; CDR2 reads YYEKEE (reference sequence). With 0 bases removed from V and 1 base from J, the gap between germline ends came to 10 bases. CDR3 length equals 15 residues. The CDR3 loop is CASSLGQVQNTEAFF. The CDR3 DNA reads TGTGCCAGCAGCTTGGGGCAGGTTCAGAACACTGAAGCTTTCTTT.

V and J are TRBV9 and TRBJ2-6, with 10 bases that match TRBD1. Germline-derived CDR1 and CDR2 are SGDLS and YYNGEE. The J segment lost 13 bases and the V segment lost 3 bases, leaving 7 bases of the junction unmatched. CDR3 length equals 14 residues. The CDR3, as DNA: TGTGCCAGCAGCGGAAGACAGGGGGCGCGTGTCCTGACTTTC. Translating it yields CASSGRQGARVLTF.

V usage is TRBV5-5 and J usage is TRBJ2-7, with 7 bases aligning to TRBD2. The ends lost 6 bases at V and 3 bases at J; junction bases unmatched: 12. The germline V gene encodes CDR1 SGHKS and CDR2 YYEKEE (reference sequence). This CDR3 spans 15 amino acids. Here the CDR3 DNA reads TGTGCCAGCATTCCCGGCGTGGGGGGGATCTACGAGCAGTACTTC. It encodes CASIPGVGGIYEQYF.

This clone was seen only once. This chain connects TRBV30 to TRBJ1-2, with D uncertain. Germline values: CDR1 GTSNPN, CDR2 SVGIG (reference sequence). The V end lost 5 bases, the J end lost 1 base, and 14 bases lay between the germline ends. This CDR3 is built from 14 residues. The DNA of the CDR3 is TGTGCCTGGGACCTAGGGAGAAGTAACTATGGCTACACCTTC. It encodes CAWDLGRSNYGYTF.

The chain links TRBV7-2 to TRBJ1-5, with D possibly being TRBD1 (5 bases). CDR3 length: 15 residues. The V end lost 2 bases, the J end lost 2 bases, and 10 bases lay between the germline ends. Germline V gene data show CDR1 as SGHTA and CDR2 as FQGNSA. CDR3 in DNA: TGTGCCAGCAGCTTATCAGGGTTTGGCAATCAGCCCCAGCATTTT. This gives the protein CASSLSGFGNQPQHF. The variable domain in full, completed from reference TRBV7-2 and TRBJ1-5, reads GAGVSQSPSNKVTEKGKDVELRCDPISGHTALYWYRQSLGQGLEFLIYFQGNSAPDKSGLPSDRFSAERTGGSVSTLTIQRTQQEDSAVYLCASSLSGFGNQPQHFGDGTRLSIL.

J is TRBJ2-7 and V is TRBV4-3; 12 bases map to TRBD2. V dropped 3 bases and J dropped 3; count of bases not matched to a gene: 9. This CDR3 has 17 residues. Germline values: CDR1 LGHNA, CDR2 YSLEER. As DNA, the CDR3 is TGCGCCAGCAGCCAGGGTTTTAAGACTAGCGGGGGCTACGAGCAGTACTTC. Protein: CASSQGFKTSGGYEQYF.